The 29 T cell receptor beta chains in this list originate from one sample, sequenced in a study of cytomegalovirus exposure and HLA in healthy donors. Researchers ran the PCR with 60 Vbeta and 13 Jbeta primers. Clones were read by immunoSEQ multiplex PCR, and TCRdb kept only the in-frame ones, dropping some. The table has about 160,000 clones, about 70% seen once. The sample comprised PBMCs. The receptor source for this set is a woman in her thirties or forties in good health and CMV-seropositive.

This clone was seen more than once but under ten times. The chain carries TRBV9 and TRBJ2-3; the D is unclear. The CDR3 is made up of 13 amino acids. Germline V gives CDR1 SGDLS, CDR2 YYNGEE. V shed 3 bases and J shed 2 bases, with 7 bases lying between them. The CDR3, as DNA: TGTGCCAGCAGCGACATATTCACAGATACGCAGTATTTT. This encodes CASSDIFTDTQYF.

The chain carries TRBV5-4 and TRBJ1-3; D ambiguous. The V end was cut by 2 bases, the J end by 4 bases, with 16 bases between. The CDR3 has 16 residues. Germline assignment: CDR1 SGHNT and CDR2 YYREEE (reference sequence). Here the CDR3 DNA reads TGTGCCAGCAGCTTTTATCCGCTGCTAACCGGAAACACCATATATTTT. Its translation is CASSFYPLLTGNTIYF. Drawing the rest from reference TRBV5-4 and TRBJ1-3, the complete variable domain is ETGVTQSPTHLIKTRGQQVTLRCSSQSGHNTVSWYQQALGQGPQFIFQYYREEENGRGNFPPRFSGLQFPNYSSELNVNALELDDSALYLCASSFYPLLTGNTIYFGEGSWLTVV.

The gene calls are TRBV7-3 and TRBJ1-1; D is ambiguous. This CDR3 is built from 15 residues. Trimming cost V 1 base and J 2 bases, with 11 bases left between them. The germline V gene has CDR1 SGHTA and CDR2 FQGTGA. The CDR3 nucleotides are TGTGCCAGCAGCTTAAGCGGCTTAGGAAACACTGAAGCTTTCTTT. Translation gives CASSLSGLGNTEAFF.

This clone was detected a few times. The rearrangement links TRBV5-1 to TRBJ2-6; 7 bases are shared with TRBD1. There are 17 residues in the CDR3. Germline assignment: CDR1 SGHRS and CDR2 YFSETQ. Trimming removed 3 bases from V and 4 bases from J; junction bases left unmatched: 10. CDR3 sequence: CASSSGTALSGANVLTF. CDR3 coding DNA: TGCGCCAGCAGCTCCGGGACAGCACTCTCGGGGGCCAACGTCCTGACTTTC.

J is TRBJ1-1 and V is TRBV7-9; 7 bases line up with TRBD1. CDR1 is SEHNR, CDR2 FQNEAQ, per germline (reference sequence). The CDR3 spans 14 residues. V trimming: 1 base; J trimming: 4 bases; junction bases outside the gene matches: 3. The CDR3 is CASSLGSGGTEAFF. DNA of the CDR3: TGTGCCAGCAGCTTAGGGTCAGGGGGCACTGAAGCTTTCTTT.

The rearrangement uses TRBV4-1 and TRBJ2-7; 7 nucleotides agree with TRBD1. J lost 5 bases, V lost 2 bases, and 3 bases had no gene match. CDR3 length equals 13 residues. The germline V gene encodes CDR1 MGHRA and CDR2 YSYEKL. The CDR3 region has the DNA TGCGCCAGCAGCCAACAGGGGGACCACGAGCAGTACTTC. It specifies CASSQQGDHEQYF.

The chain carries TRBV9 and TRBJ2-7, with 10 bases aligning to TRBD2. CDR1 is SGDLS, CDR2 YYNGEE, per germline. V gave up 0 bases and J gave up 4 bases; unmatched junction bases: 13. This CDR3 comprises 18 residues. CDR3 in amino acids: CASSVGISGRSSQYEQYF. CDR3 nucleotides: TGTGCCAGCAGCGTAGGGATTAGCGGGAGGTCTTCGCAATACGAGCAGTACTTC.

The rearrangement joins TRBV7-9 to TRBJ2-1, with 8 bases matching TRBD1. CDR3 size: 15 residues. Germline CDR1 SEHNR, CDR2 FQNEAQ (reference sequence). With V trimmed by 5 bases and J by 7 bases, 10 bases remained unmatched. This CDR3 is CASSPDGQGMNEQFF. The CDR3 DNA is TGTGCCAGCAGCCCCGATGGACAGGGAATGAATGAGCAGTTCTTC. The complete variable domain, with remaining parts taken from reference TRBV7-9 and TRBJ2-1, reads DTGVSQNPRHKITKRGQNVTFRCDPISEHNRLYWYRQTLGQGPEFLTYFQNEAQLEKSRLLSDRFSAERPKGSFSTLEIQRTEQGDSAMYLCASSPDGQGMNEQFFGPGTRLTVL.

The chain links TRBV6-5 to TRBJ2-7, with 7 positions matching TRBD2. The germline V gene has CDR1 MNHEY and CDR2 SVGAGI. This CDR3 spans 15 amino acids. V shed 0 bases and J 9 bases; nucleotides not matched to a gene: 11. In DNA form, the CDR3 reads TGTGCCAGCAGTTACTCTTGGGGAGAAGGGGAGGGGCAGTACTTC. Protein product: CASSYSWGEGEGQYF.

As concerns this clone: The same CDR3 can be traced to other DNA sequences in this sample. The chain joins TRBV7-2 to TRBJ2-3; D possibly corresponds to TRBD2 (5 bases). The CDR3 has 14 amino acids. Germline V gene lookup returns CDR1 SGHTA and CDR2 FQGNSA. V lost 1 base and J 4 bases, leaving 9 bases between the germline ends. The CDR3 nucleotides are TGTGCCAGCAGCTTAGGGAGGCTTCCAGATACGCAGTATTTT. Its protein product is CASSLGRLPDTQYF.

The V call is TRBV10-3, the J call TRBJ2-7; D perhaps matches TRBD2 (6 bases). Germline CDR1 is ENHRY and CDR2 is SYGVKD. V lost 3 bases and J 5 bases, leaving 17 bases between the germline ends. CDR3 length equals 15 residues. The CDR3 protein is CAISDPTSPTDEQYF. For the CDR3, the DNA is TGTGCCATCAGTGACCCGACTAGTCCGACTGACGAGCAGTACTTC.

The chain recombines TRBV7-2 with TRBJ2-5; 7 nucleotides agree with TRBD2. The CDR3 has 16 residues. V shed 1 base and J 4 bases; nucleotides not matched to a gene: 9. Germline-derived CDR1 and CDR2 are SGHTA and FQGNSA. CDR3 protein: CASSLGFVASGETQYF. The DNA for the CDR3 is TGTGCCAGCAGCTTAGGTTTTGTGGCTAGCGGAGAGACCCAGTACTTC. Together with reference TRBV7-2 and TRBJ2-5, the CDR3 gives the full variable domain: GAGVSQSPSNKVTEKGKDVELRCDPISGHTALYWYRQSLGQGLEFLIYFQGNSAPDKSGLPSDRFSAERTGGSVSTLTIQRTQQEDSAVYLCASSLGFVASGETQYFGPGTRLLVL.

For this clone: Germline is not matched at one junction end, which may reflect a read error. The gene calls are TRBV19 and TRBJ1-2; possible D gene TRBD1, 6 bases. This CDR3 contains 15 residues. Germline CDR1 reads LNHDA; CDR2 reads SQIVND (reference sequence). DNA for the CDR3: TGTGCCAGTAGTACGCAGGGGAGTGCGGTCTATGGCTACCCCTTC. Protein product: CASSTQGSAVYGYPF.

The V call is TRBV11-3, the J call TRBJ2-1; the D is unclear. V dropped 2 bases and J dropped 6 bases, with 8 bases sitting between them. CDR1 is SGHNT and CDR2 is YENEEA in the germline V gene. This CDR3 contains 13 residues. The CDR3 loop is CASSLQLGNEQFF. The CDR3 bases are TGTGCCAGCAGCTTACAACTCGGCAATGAGCAGTTCTTC.

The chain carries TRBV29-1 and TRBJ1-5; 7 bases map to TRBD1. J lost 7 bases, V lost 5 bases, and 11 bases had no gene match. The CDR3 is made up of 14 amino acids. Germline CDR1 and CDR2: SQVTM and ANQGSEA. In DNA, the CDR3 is TGCAGCGTTAGGGAAGGGGGGACAGACCAGCCCCAGCATTTT. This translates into CSVREGGTDQPQHF. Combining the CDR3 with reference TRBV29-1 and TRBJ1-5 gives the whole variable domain SAVISQKPSRDICQRGTSLTIQCQVDSQVTMMFWYRQQPGQSLTLIATANQGSEATYESGFVIDKFPISRPNLTFSTLTVSNMSPEDSSIYLCSVREGGTDQPQHFGDGTRLSIL.

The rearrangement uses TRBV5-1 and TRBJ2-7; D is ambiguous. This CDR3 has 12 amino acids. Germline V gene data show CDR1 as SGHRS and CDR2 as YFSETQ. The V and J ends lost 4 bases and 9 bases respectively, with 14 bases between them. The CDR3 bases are TGCGCCAGCAGCCCCCCTAGTGAAGTGCAGTACTTC. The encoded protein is CASSPPSEVQYF.

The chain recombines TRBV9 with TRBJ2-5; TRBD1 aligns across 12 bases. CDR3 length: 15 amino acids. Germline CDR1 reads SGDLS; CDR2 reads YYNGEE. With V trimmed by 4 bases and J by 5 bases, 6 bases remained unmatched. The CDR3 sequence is CASSPGTGGMETQYF. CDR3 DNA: TGTGCCAGCAGCCCCGGGACAGGGGGCATGGAGACCCAGTACTTC.

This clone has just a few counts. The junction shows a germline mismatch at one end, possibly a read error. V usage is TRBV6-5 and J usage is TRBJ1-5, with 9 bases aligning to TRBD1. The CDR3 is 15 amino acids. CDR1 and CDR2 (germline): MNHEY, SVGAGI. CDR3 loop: CASSQDRGGNQPQNF. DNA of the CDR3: TGTGCCAGCAGTCAGGACAGGGGAGGCAATCAGCCCCAGAATTTT.

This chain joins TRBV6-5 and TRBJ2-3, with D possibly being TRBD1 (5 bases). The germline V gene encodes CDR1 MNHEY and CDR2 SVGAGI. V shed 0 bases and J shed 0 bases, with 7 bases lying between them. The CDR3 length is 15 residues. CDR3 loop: CASSYSQGSTDTQYF. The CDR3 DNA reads TGTGCCAGCAGTTACTCGCAGGGAAGCACAGATACGCAGTATTTT.

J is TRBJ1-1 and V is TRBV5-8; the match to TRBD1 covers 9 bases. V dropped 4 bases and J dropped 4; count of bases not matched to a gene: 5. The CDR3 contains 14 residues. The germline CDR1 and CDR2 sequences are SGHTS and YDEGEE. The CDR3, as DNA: TGTGCCAGCAGCAGGGACAGGGCTGGCACTGAAGCTTTCTTT. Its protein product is CASSRDRAGTEAFF.

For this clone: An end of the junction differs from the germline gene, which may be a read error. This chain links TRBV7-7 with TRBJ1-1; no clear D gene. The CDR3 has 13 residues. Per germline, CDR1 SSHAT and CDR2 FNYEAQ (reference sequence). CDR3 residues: CASSPQTDTEAFF. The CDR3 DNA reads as TGTGCTAGCAGCCCCCAAACGGACACTGAAGCTTTCTTT.

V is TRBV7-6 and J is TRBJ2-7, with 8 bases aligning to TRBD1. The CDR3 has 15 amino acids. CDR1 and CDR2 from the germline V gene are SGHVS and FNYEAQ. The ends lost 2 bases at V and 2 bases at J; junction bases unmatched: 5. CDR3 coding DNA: TGTGCCAGCAGCTTATGGGCGGGACAGGCCTACGAGCAGTACTTC. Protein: CASSLWAGQAYEQYF. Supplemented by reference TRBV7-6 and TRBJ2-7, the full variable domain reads GAGVSQSPRYKVTKRGQDVALRCDPISGHVSLYWYRQALGQGPEFLTYFNYEAQQDKSGLPNDRFSAERPEGSISTLTIQRTEQRDSAMYRCASSLWAGQAYEQYFGPGTRLTVT.

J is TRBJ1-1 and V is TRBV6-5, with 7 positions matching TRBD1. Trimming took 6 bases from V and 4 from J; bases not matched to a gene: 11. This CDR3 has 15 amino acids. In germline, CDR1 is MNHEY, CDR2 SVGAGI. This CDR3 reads CASSPLQGGSTEAFF. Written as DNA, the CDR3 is TGTGCCAGCAGCCCCCTTCAGGGGGGAAGCACTGAAGCTTTCTTT.

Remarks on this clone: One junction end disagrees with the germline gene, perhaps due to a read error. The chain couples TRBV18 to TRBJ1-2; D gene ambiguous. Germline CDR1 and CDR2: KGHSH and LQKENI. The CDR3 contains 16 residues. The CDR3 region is CASSPVLGGPDYGYPF. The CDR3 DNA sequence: TGTGCCAGCTCACCGGTCTTGGGCGGACCGGACTATGGCTACCCCTTC.

The CDR3 DNA follows: TGTGCCAGCAGTTACGAGGGCTCGACTGGGGCCAACGTCCTGACTTTC. Its protein product is CASSYEGSTGANVLTF. V usage is TRBV6-5 and J usage is TRBJ2-6; possible D gene TRBD2, 5 bases. This CDR3 comprises 16 residues. CDR1 is MNHEY, CDR2 SVGAGI, per germline. The V end was cut by 2 bases, the J end by 2 bases, with 10 bases between.

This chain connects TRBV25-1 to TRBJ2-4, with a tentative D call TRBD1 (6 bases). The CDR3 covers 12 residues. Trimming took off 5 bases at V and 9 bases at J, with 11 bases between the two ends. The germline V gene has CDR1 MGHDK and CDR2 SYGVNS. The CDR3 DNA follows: TGTGCCAGCAGTCTAAAAGGGGGCATTCAGTACTTC. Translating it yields CASSLKGGIQYF.

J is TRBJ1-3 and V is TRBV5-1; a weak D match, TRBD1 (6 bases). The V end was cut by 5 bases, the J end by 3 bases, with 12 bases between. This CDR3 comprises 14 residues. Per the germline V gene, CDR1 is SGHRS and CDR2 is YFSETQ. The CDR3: CASRHTGIGNTIYF. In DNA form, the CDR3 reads TGCGCCAGCAGGCATACAGGGATTGGAAACACCATATATTTT. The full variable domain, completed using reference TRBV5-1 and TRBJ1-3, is KAGVTQTPRYLIKTRGQQVTLSCSPISGHRSVSWYQQTPGQGLQFLFEYFSETQRNKGNFPGRFSGRQFSNSRSEMNVSTLELGDSALYLCASRHTGIGNTIYFGEGSWLTVV.

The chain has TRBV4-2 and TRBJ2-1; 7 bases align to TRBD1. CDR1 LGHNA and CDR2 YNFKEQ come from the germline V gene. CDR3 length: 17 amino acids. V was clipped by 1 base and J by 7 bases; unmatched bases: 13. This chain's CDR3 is CASSQGAGGEITNEQFF. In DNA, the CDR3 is TGTGCCAGCAGCCAAGGCGCAGGGGGAGAGATTACAAATGAGCAGTTCTTC.

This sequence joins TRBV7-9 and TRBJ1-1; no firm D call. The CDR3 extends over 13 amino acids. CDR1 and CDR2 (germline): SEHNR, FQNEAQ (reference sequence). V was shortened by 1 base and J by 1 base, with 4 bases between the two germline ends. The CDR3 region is CASSLGQNTEAFF. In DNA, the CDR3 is TGTGCCAGCAGCTTAGGGCAGAACACTGAAGCTTTCTTT.